This T cell receptor beta chain comes out of a study of T cell responses to AZD1222 COVID-19 vaccine. Repertoires were generated with immunoSEQ multiplex PCR, while TCRdb's copy carries only in-frame clones and drops some. The sample has 120,000 or so clones, around 87% seen once. The CDR3 totals 16 residues. V dropped 4 bases and J dropped 0 bases, with 12 bases sitting between them. Germline lookup yields CDR1 SGHTA and CDR2 FQGTGA. The source material was peripheral blood, sampled on day 0 of AZD1222 vaccination. The chain uses TRBV7-3 and TRBJ2-2; D is unresolved. This TCR was recovered from an adult in good health. CDR3 DNA: TGTGCCAGCAGCTCCCGGCCCCTCGCGAACACCGGGGAGCTGTTTTTT. Its translation: CASSSRPLANTGELFF.